This TCR beta chain was sequenced during a study of cytomegalovirus exposure and HLA in healthy donors. Study-level results: The majority of CMV-associated TCR beta chains were reported as apparently HLA-restricted in a later analysis.

Germline V lookup: CDR1 SEHNR, CDR2 FQNEAQ (reference sequence). This CDR3 spans 13 amino acids. PCR was performed using 60 Vbeta and 13 Jbeta primers. Measured with immunoSEQ multiplex PCR; TCRdb has only the in-frame clones, and not every one. The top ten hold 4.6% of the sample, which has tens of thousands of clones, 78% seen once. To note about this clone: Its antigen remains unknown. The junction departs from germline at one end; a sequencing error may be responsible.

The chain is built from TRBV7-9 and TRBJ2-2, with D perhaps matching TRBD2 (5 bases). This receptor was taken from a woman aged 40-49 years in good health and CMV-seropositive. The sample comprised PBMCs. The chain's CDR3 is CSSSFGLTGELFF. The CDR3 DNA reads as TGTTCCAGCAGCTTCGGACTCACCGGGGAGCTGTTTTTT.